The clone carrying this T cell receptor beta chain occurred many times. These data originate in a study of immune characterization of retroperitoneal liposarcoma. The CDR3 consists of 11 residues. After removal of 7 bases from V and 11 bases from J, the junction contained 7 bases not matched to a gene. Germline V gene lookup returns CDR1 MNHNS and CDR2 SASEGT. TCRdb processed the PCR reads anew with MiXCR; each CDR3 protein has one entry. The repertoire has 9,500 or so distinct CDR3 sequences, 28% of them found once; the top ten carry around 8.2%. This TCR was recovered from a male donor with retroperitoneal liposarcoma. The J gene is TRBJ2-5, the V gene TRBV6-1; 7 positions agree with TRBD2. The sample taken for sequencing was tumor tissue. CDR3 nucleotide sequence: TGTGCCAGCACCAACGCGGGGGTGCAGTACTTC. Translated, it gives CASTNAGVQYF.